This T cell receptor (beta chain) was observed in a study of blood T cell repertoires in COVID-19. Study at large: Spain, Italy and the United States supplied samples that represented acute and convalescent COVID-19. T cells, B-cell-depleted T cells, or PBMCs provided the cDNA or gDNA that served as material.

CDR3 size: 15 residues. From germline, CDR1 is SEHNR and CDR2 FQNEAQ (reference sequence). Trimming cost V 0 bases and J 0 bases, with 6 bases left between them. In the source study's methods: Reference gene primer amplification gave estimated nucleated cell counts. Measured with immunoSEQ multiplex PCR; TCRdb has only the in-frame clones, and not every one. Clone size and the V and J calls come from that table; the DNA yielded D and trimming. The data contain fewer than 400,000 clones, 90% of them singletons. Followed longitudinally, the Seattle patients had been enrolled during active infection. The chain carries TRBV7-9 and TRBJ1-5; no reliable D call. Sequencing was done on a sample of peripheral blood. This TCR derives from a woman aged 25 to 39 with COVID-19, enrolled during active disease. The CDR3 loop reads CASSLAEGSNQPQHF. The CDR3 coding sequence is TGTGCCAGCAGCTTAGCAGAGGGTAGCAATCAGCCCCAGCATTTT.